Sequencing of this TCR beta chain was carried out in a study of T cells in Graves' hyperthyroidism and ophthalmopathy. This clonotype has more than one count but fewer than ten. Its ends do not fully match the called genes, so a read error is possible. Graves' hyperthyroidism without ophthalmopathy progression within 18 months was termed stable. Amplification of TCR beta CDR3 regions was performed using RNA transcripts as template. A first-round RT-PCR of the TCR CDR3 used the HTBI primer set. MiXCR was run by TCRdb on the multiplex PCR reads, yielding one entry per CDR3 protein. The data contain roughly 700,000 distinct CDR3 sequences, 15% to 20% of them singletons. The germline CDR1 and CDR2 sequences are MNHNS and SASEGT. CDR3 length: 15 residues.

The chain employs TRBV6-1 and TRBJ2-7; 7 bases align to TRBD1. The source is a man aged 45-65 years with Graves' hyperthyroidism. The source material was blood. The CDR3 sequence is CASREEGQPAYEQYF. In nucleotides, the CDR3 is TGTGCCAGCAGGGAAGAGGGACAGCCAGCCTACGAGCAGTACTTC.